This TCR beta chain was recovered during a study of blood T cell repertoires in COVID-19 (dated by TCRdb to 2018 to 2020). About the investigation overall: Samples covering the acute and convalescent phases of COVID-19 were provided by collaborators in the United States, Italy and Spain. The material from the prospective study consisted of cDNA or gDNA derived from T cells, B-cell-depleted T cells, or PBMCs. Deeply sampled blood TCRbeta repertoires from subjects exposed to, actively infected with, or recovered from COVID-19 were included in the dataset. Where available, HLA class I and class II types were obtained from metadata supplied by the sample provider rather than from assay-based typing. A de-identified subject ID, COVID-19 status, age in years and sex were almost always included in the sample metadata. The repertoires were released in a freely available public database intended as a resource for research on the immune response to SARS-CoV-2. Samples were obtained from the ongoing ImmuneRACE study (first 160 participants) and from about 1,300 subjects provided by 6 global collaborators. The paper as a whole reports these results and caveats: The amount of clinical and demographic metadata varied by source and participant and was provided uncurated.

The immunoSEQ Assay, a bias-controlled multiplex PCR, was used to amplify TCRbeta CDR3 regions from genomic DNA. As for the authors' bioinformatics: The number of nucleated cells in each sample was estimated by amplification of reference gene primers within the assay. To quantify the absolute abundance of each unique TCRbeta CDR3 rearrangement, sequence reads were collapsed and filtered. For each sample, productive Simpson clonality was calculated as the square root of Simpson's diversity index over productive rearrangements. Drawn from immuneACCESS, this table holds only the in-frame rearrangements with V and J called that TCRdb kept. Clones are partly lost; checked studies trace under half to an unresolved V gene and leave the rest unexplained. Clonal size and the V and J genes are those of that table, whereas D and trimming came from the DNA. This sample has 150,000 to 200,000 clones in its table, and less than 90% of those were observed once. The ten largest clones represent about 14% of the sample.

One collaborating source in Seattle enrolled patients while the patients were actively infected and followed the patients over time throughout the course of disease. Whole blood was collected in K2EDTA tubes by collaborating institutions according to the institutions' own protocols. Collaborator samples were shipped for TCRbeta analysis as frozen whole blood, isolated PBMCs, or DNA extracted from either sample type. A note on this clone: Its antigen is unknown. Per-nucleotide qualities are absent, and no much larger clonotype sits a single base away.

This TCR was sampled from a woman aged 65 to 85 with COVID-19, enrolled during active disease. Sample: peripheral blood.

The sequenced DNA is TGTGCCAGCAGAGCGGGACAGGGGGGTTCCTACGAGCAGTACTTC. This encodes CASRAGQGGSYEQYF. Here the chain combines TRBV6-5 and TRBJ2-7, with 11 junctional bases fitting TRBD1. From the cysteine up to the phenylalanine, the CDR3 has a length of 15 residues. Only the CDR3 part of the read is kept: 45 bases, read in frame from the first base. The germline V gene yields MNHEY for CDR1 and SVGAGI for CDR2. At the junction V is shortened by 6 bases and J by 1 base; bases outside the gene matches: 5.